The following is a T cell receptor (beta chain) sequence with its context. The data are from a study of blood T cell repertoires in COVID-19. For the study at large: T cells, B-cell-depleted T cells, or PBMCs provided the cDNA or gDNA that served as material.

V was clipped by 0 bases and J by 7 bases, with 7 bases between them. CDR3 length equals 13 residues. Germline-derived CDR1 and CDR2 are MGHRA and YSYEKL. Measured with immunoSEQ multiplex PCR; TCRdb has only the in-frame clones, and not every one. The table shows some 460,000 clones, with about 89% occurring only once. This clonotype was obtained from a woman in her twenties or thirties with acute or convalescent COVID-19. The chain uses TRBV4-1 and TRBJ1-5, with D maybe TRBD1 (5 bases). Sequencing used peripheral blood. In nucleotides, the CDR3 is TGCGCCAGCAGCCAAGATCGGGGGCAGCCCCAGCATTTT. It codes for CASSQDRGQPQHF.